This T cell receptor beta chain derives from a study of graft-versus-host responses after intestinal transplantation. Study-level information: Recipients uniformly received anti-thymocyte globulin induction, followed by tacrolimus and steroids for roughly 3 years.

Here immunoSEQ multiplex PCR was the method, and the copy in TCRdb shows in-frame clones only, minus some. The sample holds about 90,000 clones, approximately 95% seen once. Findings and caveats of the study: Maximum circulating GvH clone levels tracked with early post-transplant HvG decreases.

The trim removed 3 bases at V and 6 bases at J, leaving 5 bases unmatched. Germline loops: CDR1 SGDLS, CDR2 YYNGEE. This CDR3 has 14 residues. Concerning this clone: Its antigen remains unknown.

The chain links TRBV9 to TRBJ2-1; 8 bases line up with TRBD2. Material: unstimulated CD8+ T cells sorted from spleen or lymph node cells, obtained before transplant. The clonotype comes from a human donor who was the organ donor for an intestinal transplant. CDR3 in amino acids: CASSAREGRNEQFF. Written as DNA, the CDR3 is TGTGCCAGCAGCGCCCGGGAGGGACGCAATGAGCAGTTCTTC.